This T cell receptor (beta chain) stems from a study of CD8 T cells in Susac syndrome. Random hexamers served to reverse transcribe roughly 0.5 to 1 ug RNA. immunoSEQ multiplex PCR amplified TCR beta CDR3 across 54 Vbeta, 13 Jbeta. Via MiXCR, TCRdb re-called the immunoSEQ multiplex PCR reads, giving one row per CDR3 protein. The sample has about 300,000 distinct CDR3 sequences; 89% are singletons. J gave up 5 bases and V 1 base, and 7 bases lay outside the gene matches. This CDR3 spans 15 amino acids. Germline V gene data show CDR1 as MGHRA and CDR2 as YSYEKL. The multiple sclerosis controls consisted of treatment-naive patients with relapsing-remitting disease, either stable or active. Isolation of CD8+ and CD4+ T cells was performed negatively, whereas enrichment of TEMRA cells was done by FACS.

The J gene is TRBJ2-5, the V gene TRBV4-1; 7 bases are shared with TRBD1. The receptor comes from a human donor with multiple sclerosis. Sequenced: CD8+ T cells from PBMCs. The CDR3 sequence is CASSQVQGVYETQYF. The CDR3 DNA follows: TGCGCCAGCAGCCAAGTTCAGGGGGTGTACGAGACCCAGTACTTC.